The 30 T cell receptor beta chains reported below all come from one sample, sequenced in a study of T cells after somatic rescue of genetic block. The data were produced by immunoSEQ multiplex PCR, yet TCRdb's version contains in-frame clones alone and is incomplete. The table includes 85,000 to 90,000 clones, 70% to 90% detected once. Sequenced input: peripheral blood mononuclear cells (PBMCs). These TCRs come from a woman aged 18-30 years.

This chain connects TRBV6-1 to TRBJ2-7; 7 bases align to TRBD1. Germline V CDR1 and CDR2: MNHNS, SASEGT. V trimming: 7 bases; J trimming: 2 bases; junction bases outside the gene matches: 8. The CDR3 is 14 residues long. The CDR3 region is CASILRQGPYEQYF. The CDR3 nucleotides are TGTGCCAGCATTCTGCGACAGGGACCCTACGAGCAGTACTTC.

The rearrangement joins TRBV5-1 to TRBJ2-7, with D perhaps TRBD2 (5 bases). V lost 7 bases and J 7 bases, leaving 18 bases between the germline ends. The CDR3 length is 13 residues. In germline, CDR1 is SGHRS, CDR2 YFSETQ. CDR3 region: CASGRASPGEQYF. In DNA form, the CDR3 reads TGCGCCAGCGGTCGGGCCTCACCGGGGGAGCAGTACTTC.

V is TRBV5-1 and J is TRBJ1-2; D gene unclear. Deletions cut 4 bases from V and 8 bases from J, with 18 bases between. Germline CDR1 reads SGHRS; CDR2 reads YFSETQ. This CDR3 contains 14 residues. This CDR3 is CASSLAAPDWGYTF. CDR3 in DNA: TGCGCCAGCAGCCTAGCGGCGCCGGATTGGGGCTACACCTTC.

This chain uses TRBV9 with TRBJ2-5; 9 nucleotides align to TRBD2. CDR1 and CDR2 (germline): SGDLS, YYNGEE. V gave up 3 bases and J gave up 4 bases; unmatched junction bases: 7. The CDR3 runs 15 residues. CDR3: CASSGGTSNRETQYF. CDR3 nucleotides: TGTGCCAGCAGCGGCGGGACTAGCAATAGAGAGACCCAGTACTTC.

V usage is TRBV27 and J usage is TRBJ1-2; TRBD1 matches at 8 bases. CDR3 size: 13 residues. Germline V lookup: CDR1 MNHEY, CDR2 SMNVEV (reference sequence). Losses at the gene ends were 2 bases for V and 7 bases for J; bases not matched to a gene: 3. In DNA form, the CDR3 reads TGTGCCAGCAGTTTAAGGACAGGGAGTGGCTACACCTTC. It is translated as CASSLRTGSGYTF.

The J gene is TRBJ2-2, the V gene TRBV27, with TRBD1 matching 9 bases. Germline CDR1 MNHEY, CDR2 SMNVEV (reference sequence). This CDR3 is built from 16 residues. J gave up 2 bases and V 10 bases, and 11 bases lay outside the gene matches. CDR3 residues: CATTFGGQGNTGELFF. The DNA for the CDR3 is TGTGCCACTACCTTTGGGGGACAGGGAAACACCGGGGAGCTGTTTTTT.

This clone was seen just once. The genes are TRBV5-1 and TRBJ1-5, with 8 bases aligning to TRBD1. V dropped 0 bases and J dropped 7; count of bases not matched to a gene: 6. CDR1 is SGHRS, CDR2 YFSETQ, per germline. The CDR3 totals 15 residues. CDR3 residues: CASSLGDRGGQPQHF. The CDR3 nucleotides read TGCGCCAGCAGCTTGGGAGACAGGGGAGGACAGCCCCAGCATTTT.

The rearrangement links TRBV27 to TRBJ2-3; 7 bases match TRBD2. The V and J ends lost 10 bases and 5 bases, in that order; junction bases with no gene match: 3. In germline, CDR1 is MNHEY, CDR2 SMNVEV (reference sequence). This CDR3 region has 11 residues. The CDR3 sequence: CATGGIDTQYF. The DNA of the CDR3 is TGTGCCACGGGGGGAATAGATACGCAGTATTTT.

On this clone itself: The sample contains more than one DNA sequence encoding this CDR3. The chain uses TRBV19 and TRBJ2-3; D not resolved. From germline, CDR1 is LNHDA and CDR2 SQIVND (reference sequence). The length of the CDR3 is 13 residues. V gave up 1 base and J gave up 3 bases, with 5 bases separating them. In DNA, the CDR3 is TGTGCCAGTAGTATAGGGGGAACAGATACGCAGTATTTT. Translation: CASSIGGTDTQYF.

V usage is TRBV7-9 and J usage is TRBJ2-7; the D is unclear. V gave up 5 bases and J gave up 2 bases, with 4 bases separating them. Germline V gene data show CDR1 as SEHNR and CDR2 as FQNEAQ (reference sequence). This CDR3 has 11 residues. DNA for the CDR3: TGTGCCAGCAGCCGAACCTACGAGCAGTACTTC. Amino acids: CASSRTYEQYF. Based on the CDR3 plus reference TRBV7-9 and TRBJ2-7, the full variable domain is DTGVSQNPRHKITKRGQNVTFRCDPISEHNRLYWYRQTLGQGPEFLTYFQNEAQLEKSRLLSDRFSAERPKGSFSTLEIQRTEQGDSAMYLCASSRTYEQYFGPGTRLTVT.

CDR3 nucleotides: TGTGCCAGCAGTCCTACCGTGGGGGGTGGGAACACTGAAGCTTTCTTT. Its protein is CASSPTVGGGNTEAFF. The chain recombines TRBV28 with TRBJ1-1, with TRBD1 as a possible D gene (5 bases). Germline loops: CDR1 MDHEN, CDR2 SYDVKM. V was trimmed by 5 bases and J by 1 base, leaving 17 bases between them. The CDR3 covers 16 residues.

Of note for this clone: Different DNA sequences within this sample yield the same CDR3. The chain employs TRBV30 and TRBJ1-1; weak D call: TRBD1 (6 bases). Germline lookup yields CDR1 GTSNPN and CDR2 SVGIG (reference sequence). The V end was cut by 0 bases, the J end by 14 bases, with 22 bases between. The CDR3 loop spans 14 amino acids. This CDR3 is CAWSVPTGTNGAFF. The CDR3 nucleotides are TGTGCCTGGAGTGTACCGACAGGAACGAACGGGGCCTTCTTT.

The chain joins TRBV30 to TRBJ1-6; D not resolved. This CDR3 has 14 amino acids. In germline, CDR1 is GTSNPN, CDR2 SVGIG (reference sequence). Trimming removed 1 base from V and 4 bases from J, with 8 bases in between. CDR3 coding DNA: TGTGCCTGGAGTGGGACCAGTTATAATTCACCCCTCCACTTT. Encoded protein: CAWSGTSYNSPLHF. Drawing the rest from reference TRBV30 and TRBJ1-6, the complete variable domain is SQTIHQWPATLVQPVGSPLSLECTVEGTSNPNLYWYRQAAGRGLQLLFYSVGIGQISSEVPQNLSASRPQDRQFILSSKKLLLSDSGFYLCAWSGTSYNSPLHFGNGTRLTVT.

V is TRBV11-3 and J is TRBJ1-1; 7 nucleotides line up with TRBD1. This CDR3 is 14 amino acids long. The V segment lost 3 bases and the J segment 3 bases; nucleotides outside the gene matches: 4. The germline CDR1 and CDR2 sequences are SGHNT and YENEEA. For the CDR3, the DNA is TGTGCCAGCAGCTTCCAGGGGGACCACACTGAAGCTTTCTTT. It encodes CASSFQGDHTEAFF.

This chain connects TRBV10-2 to TRBJ2-2; TRBD2 aligns across 14 bases. Germline CDR1 WSHSY, CDR2 SAAADI. The V segment lost 6 bases and the J segment 6 bases; nucleotides outside the gene matches: 3. The CDR3 is 15 residues long. This CDR3 is CASRPGLAGAGELFF. Here the CDR3 DNA reads TGCGCCAGCAGGCCGGGACTAGCGGGAGCCGGGGAGCTGTTTTTT.

The chain is built from TRBV20-1 and TRBJ2-7; D is uncertain. Germline V gene data show CDR1 as DFQATT and CDR2 as SNEGSKA (reference sequence). V was clipped by 2 bases and J by 4 bases, with 6 bases between them. This CDR3 has 11 amino acids. The CDR3 region has the DNA TGCAGTGCTAGAACTGAATACGAGCAGTACTTC. Encoded protein: CSARTEYEQYF.

The V call is TRBV7-3, the J call TRBJ2-2, with 10 bases aligning to TRBD2. From germline, CDR1 is SGHTA and CDR2 FQGTGA. The CDR3 has 15 residues. V shed 5 bases, J shed 4 bases, and the junction held 4 bases outside the gene matches. The CDR3 sequence: CASSGLADGTGELFF. Here the CDR3 DNA reads TGTGCCAGCAGCGGACTAGCGGATGGCACCGGGGAGCTGTTTTTT.

The V gene is TRBV15, the J gene TRBJ1-5; D is unclear. Germline values: CDR1 LNHNV, CDR2 YYDKDF (reference sequence). V was pared by 4 bases and J by 3 bases, with 13 bases between. CDR3 size: 15 residues. The CDR3 nucleotides are TGTGCCACCAGCAAATTGAACAGCCCCAATCAGCCCCAGCATTTT. Its protein is CATSKLNSPNQPQHF.

The rearrangement uses TRBV27 and TRBJ2-5; TRBD1 agrees at 8 bases. The germline V gene encodes CDR1 MNHEY and CDR2 SMNVEV (reference sequence). Trimming at V came to 0 bases and at J to 10 bases, leaving 4 bases not matched to a gene. CDR3 length: 13 amino acids. CDR3 sequence reads: CASSLSRGQVQYF. The CDR3 nucleotides are TGTGCCAGCAGTTTATCCAGGGGGCAAGTCCAGTACTTC.

The V gene is TRBV4-3, the J gene TRBJ1-5; D remains unclear. The germline V and J ends were trimmed by 0 bases and 5 bases, with 5 bases remaining between them. In germline, CDR1 is LGHNA, CDR2 YSLEER. This CDR3 is 13 amino acids long. This CDR3 reads CASSQDAYQPQHF. CDR3 DNA sequence: TGCGCCAGCAGCCAAGATGCGTATCAGCCCCAGCATTTT.

The chain employs TRBV29-1 and TRBJ2-6; D unclear. From germline, CDR1 is SQVTM and CDR2 ANQGSEA. The V end lost 6 bases, the J end lost 0 bases, and 15 bases lay between the germline ends. This CDR3 is 16 amino acids long. CDR3 in DNA: TGCAGCGTGGCTTTAGATGTGAACTCTGGGGCCAACGTCCTGACTTTC. This codes for CSVALDVNSGANVLTF.

J is TRBJ2-7 and V is TRBV27; 9 bases line up with TRBD2. CDR1 and CDR2 (germline): MNHEY, SMNVEV (reference sequence). This CDR3 has 14 amino acids. The trim removed 2 bases at V and 4 bases at J, leaving 3 bases unmatched. CDR3 in DNA: TGTGCCAGCAGTTTAGCGGGAGGGCCTTACGAGCAGTACTTC. It encodes CASSLAGGPYEQYF.

Only a few counts were recorded for this clone. The chain uses TRBV7-9 and TRBJ2-1, with D possibly called TRBD1 or TRBD2 (5 bases each). CDR1 and CDR2 (germline): SEHNR, FQNEAQ (reference sequence). The CDR3 extends over 15 amino acids. Trimming shortened V by 5 bases and J by 6 bases, and 17 bases separated the two germline ends. The CDR3 DNA sequence: TGTGCCAGCAGCCCTCGAGGGGCCCCAGGCAATGAGCAGTTCTTC. This gives the protein CASSPRGAPGNEQFF.

Only a few counts were recorded for this clone. CDR3 amino acids: CAISELASKRAGYTF. The CDR3 nucleotides are TGTGCCATCAGTGAATTGGCCTCGAAAAGGGCTGGCTACACCTTC. V gene TRBV10-3 combines with J gene TRBJ1-2; D unresolved. V lost 3 bases and J 7 bases, leaving 18 bases between the germline ends. Germline V gene lookup returns CDR1 ENHRY and CDR2 SYGVKD. CDR3 length: 15 amino acids.

The count of this clone is one. The chain carries TRBV13 and TRBJ1-2; weak D call: TRBD1 (5 bases). CDR3 length equals 14 residues. V was trimmed by 4 bases and J by 6 bases, leaving 15 bases between them. CDR1 and CDR2 (germline): PRHDT, FYEKMQ (reference sequence). The CDR3 DNA sequence: TGTGCCAGCAGCTCCCCGACGGAGGACAATGGCTACACCTTC. Translating gives CASSSPTEDNGYTF.

This chain's CDR3 is CASSRLDTQYF. The CDR3 region has the DNA TGTGCCAGCTCTCGGCTAGATACGCAGTATTTT. The genes are TRBV18 and TRBJ2-3, with unresolved D. CDR1 is KGHSH, CDR2 LQKENI, per germline. The CDR3 has 11 residues. Trimming shortened V by 6 bases and J by 5 bases, and 6 bases separated the two germline ends.

The chain joins TRBV18 to TRBJ1-1; D gene ambiguous. V lost 2 bases, J lost 1 base, and 5 bases lay in between. The germline gives CDR1 KGHSH, CDR2 LQKENI. This CDR3 contains 13 residues. CDR3 nucleotide sequence: TGTGCCAGCTCACCAACGGGGAACACTGAAGCTTTCTTT. Translating it yields CASSPTGNTEAFF. Full variable domain (outside the CDR3, taken from reference TRBV18 and TRBJ1-1): NAGVMQNPRHLVRRRGQEARLRCSPMKGHSHVYWYRQLPEEGLKFMVYLQKENIIDESGMPKERFSAEFPKEGPSILRIQQVVRGDSAAYFCASSPTGNTEAFFGQGTRLTVV.

The rearrangement links TRBV28 to TRBJ2-7; 8 nucleotides align to TRBD1. The junction had 5 bases not matched to a gene; V was cut back by 7 bases and J by 0 bases. The CDR3 has 14 residues. Germline V gives CDR1 MDHEN, CDR2 SYDVKM. As DNA, the CDR3 is TGTGCCAGCACCCGGGGACAGGCCTCCTACGAGCAGTACTTC. It codes for CASTRGQASYEQYF.

V and J are TRBV7-3 and TRBJ2-3, with 9 bases lining up with TRBD2. Germline-derived CDR1 and CDR2 are SGHTA and FQGTGA. The CDR3 contains 15 residues. V dropped 5 bases and J dropped 3; count of bases not matched to a gene: 6. Here the CDR3 reads CASSREREETDTQYF. In DNA, the CDR3 is TGTGCCAGCAGCCGGGAGCGGGAGGAAACAGATACGCAGTATTTT.

The rearrangement uses TRBV4-2 and TRBJ2-1; D is tentatively TRBD1 or TRBD2 (6 bases each). The CDR3 is made up of 14 amino acids. CDR1 is LGHNA, CDR2 YNFKEQ, per germline. V was pared by 1 base and J by 8 bases, with 12 bases between. CDR3: CASSQVSGADEQFF. The CDR3 region has the DNA TGTGCCAGCAGCCAAGTATCGGGGGCCGATGAGCAGTTCTTC.